The clone carrying this T cell receptor beta chain occurred many times. The data are from a study of T-cell reconstitution after alpha-beta-depleted transplantation in children. Looked up from germline, CDR1 is SEHNR and CDR2 is FQNEAQ (reference sequence). This CDR3 is built from 13 residues. The V gene lost 1 base and the J gene lost 7 bases, with 8 bases spanning the gap. During its preparation, the TCRbeta library received unique molecular identifiers. TCRdb ran MiXCR on the PCR reads and lists one entry per CDR3 protein. The sample includes approximately 290,000 distinct CDR3 sequences, 11% seen only once; the top ten take around 20%.

The TCR was taken from a male patient aged 2 to 10 who had a stem cell transplant for chronic granulomatous disease, so the T cells may come from the graft donor. The chain links TRBV7-9 to TRBJ1-5; possible D gene TRBD1, 5 bases. Sample: peripheral blood, taken 180 days after TCRalphabeta/CD19-depleted stem cell transplant. CDR3 loop: CASSLGGEQPQHF. The CDR3 bases are TGTGCCAGCAGCTTAGGGGGCGAACAGCCCCAGCATTTT.